The clone carrying this T cell receptor (beta chain) ranks as medium-sized. Its antigen remains unidentified. Rearranged V-D-J TRB sequences were amplified with a mixed TRB-A/B primer pool. MiXCR was run by TCRdb on the multiplex PCR reads, yielding one entry per CDR3 protein. The profile shows about 1,300 distinct CDR3 sequences, about 49% of them singletons. This CDR3 has 12 amino acids. Trimming left V 2 bases short and J 7 bases short, with 8 bases between. Germline CDR1 reads MNHEY; CDR2 reads SVGEGT. These data originate in a study of T cell repertoires in aging, cancer and after chemotherapy. Study-level results: Hematological cancer patients had lymphoid organ infiltration that may impair thymic emigration or T cell expansion. Loss of evenness, beyond lost richness, contributed to age-related TCR diversity decline in cancer patients.

Amplification of TCR beta used genomic DNA extracted from peripheral blood. The chain couples TRBV6-2 or TRBV6-3 to TRBJ1-1; D is uncertain. Sequencing used blood. The receptor's source is a human donor with a blood cancer. CDR3: CASSYPGREAFF. The CDR3 bases are TGTGCCAGCAGTTACCCTGGGCGTGAAGCTTTCTTT.